The 5 T cell receptor beta chains in this list originate from one sample, sequenced in a study of blood T cell repertoires in COVID-19. Data came from immunoSEQ multiplex PCR; TCRdb stores just in-frame clones and leaves some out. This sample yields approximately 110,000 clones, of which 84% are seen a single time; 6.6% belongs to the top ten. Source material: peripheral blood. Receptors were obtained from a woman between 45 and 60 years old with acute or convalescent COVID-19.

The rearrangement links TRBV6-5 to TRBJ1-1; D unclear. The germline V and J ends were trimmed by 6 bases and 1 base, with 6 bases remaining between them. CDR3 length: 12 residues. The germline CDR1 and CDR2 sequences are MNHEY and SVGAGI. The CDR3: CASRQSNTEAFF. CDR3 DNA: TGTGCCAGCAGACAGTCGAACACTGAAGCTTTCTTT.

The rearrangement links TRBV6-6 to TRBJ2-5, with TRBD1 matching 7 bases. This CDR3 spans 16 amino acids. Germline-derived CDR1 and CDR2 are MNHNY and SVGAGI (reference sequence). Germline trimming cut 0 bases from V and 5 bases from J; bases unmatched to any gene: 9. The CDR3 DNA is TGTGCCAGCAGTTACTCGGGACAGTGGGGGACGGAGACCCAGTACTTC. Translation: CASSYSGQWGTETQYF.

In its sample, this clone was seen a few times. The chain is built from TRBV5-1 and TRBJ1-4; 7 bases match TRBD1. Germline lookup yields CDR1 SGHRS and CDR2 YFSETQ. This CDR3 region has 16 residues. Trimming took 1 base from V and 1 from J; bases not matched to a gene: 4. The CDR3 loop is CASSLTGEVTNEKLFF. CDR3 bases: TGCGCCAGCAGCTTGACAGGGGAGGTAACTAATGAAAAACTGTTTTTT.

The V and J genes are TRBV28 and TRBJ1-1, with D possibly matching TRBD1 (5 bases). The CDR3 spans 14 residues. Germline CDR1 and CDR2: MDHEN and SYDVKM. V lost 1 base and J 3 bases, leaving 9 bases between the germline ends. The CDR3 nucleotides are TGTGCCAGCAGTTTATCGGGACTGTACACTGAAGCTTTCTTT. Amino acids: CASSLSGLYTEAFF.

CDR3 nucleotides: TGTGCCAGTAGTCTCCCGAGGAGGAACACTGAAGCTTTCTTT. Its protein is CASSLPRRNTEAFF. The chain has TRBV19 and TRBJ1-1; D is unresolved. V lost 5 bases and J lost 1, with 11 bases in between. The germline CDR1 and CDR2 sequences are LNHDA and SQIVND (reference sequence). The CDR3 has 14 amino acids.